This T cell receptor beta chain was identified during a study of cytomegalovirus exposure and HLA in healthy donors. Study-wide results and limits: Researchers reported that a few CMV-associated chains were confirmed in vitro as CMV antigen-specific.

Comments on this clone: Antigen specificity is unknown.

Only in-frame clones appear in the TCRdb table, and some are missing; sequencing was by immunoSEQ multiplex PCR. This sample has about 360,000 clones; roughly 89% occur once, and the top ten carry roughly 0.82%. CDR1 and CDR2 (germline): SGHRS, YFSETQ. V dropped 0 bases and J dropped 0 bases, with 12 bases sitting between them. This CDR3 region has 16 residues. The receptor comes from a woman in her late teens or twenties in good health and CMV-seronegative. Sequenced input: PBMCs. The chain combines TRBV5-1 with TRBJ1-1; D possibly corresponds to TRBD1 (5 bases). CDR3 region: CASSLVSGTVNTEAFF. Written as DNA, the CDR3 is TGCGCCAGCAGCTTGGTGAGCGGGACCGTGAACACTGAAGCTTTCTTT. Combining the CDR3 with reference TRBV5-1 and TRBJ1-1 gives the whole variable domain KAGVTQTPRYLIKTRGQQVTLSCSPISGHRSVSWYQQTPGQGLQFLFEYFSETQRNKGNFPGRFSGRQFSNSRSEMNVSTLELGDSALYLCASSLVSGTVNTEAFFGQGTRLTVV.